This TCR beta chain emerged from a study of beta chain features in type 1 diabetes. The overall study: In age, gender and cell yields, patients were similar to healthy donors.

Study conclusions and caveats: Type 1 diabetes patients had fewer VDJ junction insertions and more deletions. TCRB CDR3s from Type 1 diabetes patients were moderately but significantly shorter in all four CD4+ subsets.

The sequenced template was cDNA made from the entire isolated RNA. The method was immunoSEQ multiplex PCR; TCRdb's version includes in-frame clones alone and lacks a portion of them. The sample records 250,000 to 350,000 clones, approximately 14% being singletons. Averaging roughly 110 mL, one heparinised blood draw was given by each donor. Sorting that relied on CD45RO/CCR7/CD25/CD127/CD95/CD27 yielded CD4+ naive, central memory, regulatory and stem cell-like memory cells. Notes on this clone: The target antigen is unknown. At the DNA level, this CDR3 is encoded by other sequences in the same sample as well.

In germline, CDR1 is KGHSH, CDR2 LQKENI. The CDR3 has 15 residues. The ends lost 3 bases at V and 4 bases at J; junction bases unmatched: 8. The receptor was isolated from a man aged 25-45 years with type 1 diabetes. Material for sequencing was naive CD4+ T cells from blood. This chain joins TRBV18 and TRBJ2-5; TRBD1 matches 7 bases. CDR3 coding DNA: TGTGCCAGCTCACCTCGGACAGGCGTGGCAGAGACCCAGTACTTC. Protein sequence: CASSPRTGVAETQYF.